This is a list of T cell receptor beta chains from one sample in a study of cytomegalovirus exposure and HLA in healthy donors. This table comes from immunoSEQ multiplex PCR, and its TCRdb copy is limited to in-frame clones, with some not included. The table records 150,000 to 200,000 clones, approximately 86% of them present only once. Sequencing input: PBMCs. The source is a man aged 18 to 29 in good health and CMV-seropositive. The conserved cysteine and the conserved F or W are not part of the CDR3 here. A D gene is named only where the DNA matches it firmly.

J gene: TRBJ2-3; D gene: TRBD2; V gene: TRBV7-9; CDR3 protein: ASSFGGTSGDTQY
J gene: TRBJ2-2; D gene: -; V gene: TRBV5-1; CDR3 protein: ASSFKTGTNTGELF
J gene: TRBJ1-1; D gene: -; V gene: TRBV7-6; CDR3 protein: ASSLLGGEAF
J gene: TRBJ2-7; D gene: -; V gene: TRBV2; CDR3 protein: ASSEEGSDYYEQY
J gene: TRBJ2-2; D gene: -; V gene: TRBV27; CDR3 protein: ASSFRRDTGELF
J gene: TRBJ2-5; D gene: -; V gene: TRBV19; CDR3 protein: ASSGKPRETQY
J gene: TRBJ2-1; D gene: -; V gene: TRBV28; CDR3 protein: ASSHPRPLAGFYNEQF
J gene: TRBJ2-1; D gene: TRBD2; V gene: TRBV6-5; CDR3 protein: ASRGLAGGNNEQF
J gene: TRBJ1-6; D gene: -; V gene: TRBV7-3; CDR3 protein: ASSADGTLNSPLH
J gene: TRBJ2-3; D gene: -; V gene: TRBV10-3; CDR3 protein: AIKETPGADTQY
J gene: TRBJ1-6; D gene: TRBD1; V gene: TRBV6-1; CDR3 protein: ASTSDRGGNSPLH
J gene: TRBJ2-7; D gene: TRBD1; V gene: TRBV7-2; CDR3 protein: ASSGRTGESYEQY
J gene: TRBJ2-1; D gene: -; V gene: TRBV9; CDR3 protein: ASSLEAGYNEQF